This entry lists 5 T cell receptor beta chains sequenced from one sample in a study of shared clonotypes between healthy human individuals. Data came from immunoSEQ multiplex PCR; TCRdb stores just in-frame clones and leaves some out. The table has approximately 240,000 clones, 50% to 80% seen once. The specimen sequenced was memory CD4+ T cells sorted from blood. As to subset: CD45RA-negative fraction. These receptors all come from a man aged 30-40 years in good health.

This chain joins TRBV11-2 and TRBJ2-7; unclear D gene. The V end lost 5 bases, the J end lost 5 bases, and 16 bases lay between the germline ends. CDR1 is SGHAT and CDR2 is FQNNGV in the germline V gene. CDR3 size: 14 residues. As DNA, the CDR3 is TGTGCCAGCAGCCCCCAAGGGATGGGCGACGAGCAGTACTTC. Its translation: CASSPQGMGDEQYF.

The V call is TRBV7-6, the J call TRBJ2-7, with 9 bases lining up with TRBD2. This CDR3 has 17 residues. The trim removed 6 bases at V and 5 bases at J, leaving 17 bases unmatched. Germline lookup yields CDR1 SGHVS and CDR2 FNYEAQ. CDR3 amino acids: CASSLTSSGIGSDEQYF. CDR3 nucleotide sequence: TGTGCCAGCAGTCTCACCTCTAGCGGGATCGGTTCGGACGAGCAGTACTTC.

CDR3 DNA sequence: TGTGCCAGCAGCCTTATGGACGGGACACAGAACCTAGCCAAAAACATTCAGTACTTC. It encodes CASSLMDGTQNLAKNIQYF. V gene TRBV7-2 combines with J gene TRBJ2-4, with a tentative D call TRBD1 (6 bases). Trimming cost V 5 bases and J 0 bases, with 23 bases left between them. This CDR3 is 19 amino acids long. Germline CDR1 is SGHTA and CDR2 is FQGNSA.

Here the CDR3 reads CASSSRVGNEQFF. The CDR3, as DNA: TGCGCCAGCAGCTCTAGGGTAGGCAATGAGCAGTTCTTC. The rearrangement joins TRBV10-1 to TRBJ2-1; no reliable D call. V lost 6 bases and J 6 bases, leaving 12 bases between the germline ends. The CDR3 contains 13 residues. In germline, CDR1 is WNHNN, CDR2 SYGVQD (reference sequence).

This chain joins TRBV15 and TRBJ2-7, with D maybe TRBD2 (6 bases). This CDR3 contains 16 residues. With 5 bases removed from V and 0 bases from J, the gap between germline ends came to 17 bases. Germline V gene data show CDR1 as LNHNV and CDR2 as YYDKDF (reference sequence). The CDR3 is CATSDRLAKHSYEQYF. In nucleotides, the CDR3 is TGTGCCACCAGCGACCGTCTAGCGAAACACTCCTACGAGCAGTACTTC.